The rows below give T cell receptor beta chains drawn from one sample of a study of blood T cell repertoires in COVID-19. Data came from immunoSEQ multiplex PCR; TCRdb stores just in-frame clones and leaves some out. The profile shows under 200,000 clones, about 84% of them singletons. The sample comprised PBMCs or T cells enriched from blood (not recorded which). The receptors derive from a middle-aged woman with acute COVID-19. CDR3s include the opening cysteine and the closing phenylalanine or tryptophan. D genes are given only for firm matches. Clone size, where shown, is once, few, many, or a class for clones that have expanded.

>TRBJ1-2|.|.|15|TRBV3-1/TRBV3-2
CASSQEGGRGYGYTF
TGTGCCAGCAGCCAAGAAGGAGGCCGGGGTTATGGCTACACCTTC
>TRBJ2-7|once|.|15|TRBV2
CASSEGYAGFYEQYF
TGTGCCAGCAGTGAAGGCTATGCGGGATTCTACGAGCAGTACTTC
>TRBJ2-1|.|.|13|TRBV19
CASRPLARDEQFF
TGTGCCAGTAGACCTCTAGCGAGGGATGAGCAGTTCTTC
>TRBJ1-3|once|TRBD1|13|TRBV29-1
CSATGGTGNTIYF
TGCAGCGCGACAGGGGGAACTGGAAACACCATATATTTT
>TRBJ1-3|.|.|15|TRBV2
CASTAGLSSGNTIYF
TGTGCCAGCACCGCGGGCCTGAGCTCTGGAAACACCATATATTTT
>TRBJ2-1|.|.|13|TRBV2
CASSDGLANEQFF
TGTGCCAGCAGTGACGGGCTAGCAAATGAGCAGTTCTTC
>TRBJ2-3|.|.|12|TRBV7-9
CASSSVTDTQYF
TGTGCCAGCAGCTCCGTTACAGATACGCAGTATTTT
>TRBJ1-1|.|.|14|TRBV28
CASSFPGGNTEAFF
TGTGCCAGCAGTTTCCCGGGGGGGAACACTGAAGCTTTCTTT
>TRBJ1-2|.|.|15|TRBV4-2
CASSQDSSNNYGYTF
TGTGCCAGCAGCCAAGATAGCTCTAACAACTATGGCTACACCTTC
>TRBJ1-2|.|.|11|TRBV10-3
CAISVTSGYTF
TGTGCCATCAGTGTCACATCGGGCTACACCTTC
>TRBJ1-4|.|.|16|TRBV5-6
CASSFSTTATNEKLFF
TGTGCCAGCAGCTTTTCCACGACAGCAACTAATGAAAAACTGTTTTTT
>TRBJ2-3|.|.|11|TRBV20-1
CSAKWGDTQYF
TGCAGTGCTAAGTGGGGCGATACGCAGTATTTT
>TRBJ2-4|.|TRBD1|14|TRBV6-5
CASRSRGIEDIQYF
TGTGCCAGCAGGAGCAGGGGGATTGAGGACATTCAGTACTTC
>TRBJ2-1|.|.|12|TRBV12-3/TRBV12-4
CASSPPGASQFF
TGTGCCAGCAGTCCTCCAGGGGCTTCACAGTTCTTC
>TRBJ2-3|.|.|14|TRBV10-3
CAISDTQSTDTQYF
TGTGCCATCAGTGACACACAGAGCACAGATACGCAGTATTTT
>TRBJ2-7|.|.|14|TRBV29-1
CSVGLLAPAYEQYF
TGCAGCGTTGGGTTACTAGCCCCTGCCTACGAGCAGTACTTC
>TRBJ2-2|many|.|16|TRBV6-5
CASSYGRVKNTGELFF
TGTGCCAGCAGTTACGGCAGGGTCAAGAACACCGGGGAGCTGTTTTTT
>TRBJ2-7|.|TRBD2|15|TRBV27
CASSQSVAGQYEQYF
TGTGCCAGCAGTCAATCGGTAGCGGGACAATACGAGCAGTACTTC
>TRBJ2-5|.|.|10|TRBV11-2
CASSGETQYF
TGTGCCAGCAGTGGCGAGACCCAGTACTTC
>TRBJ2-5|once|.|18|TRBV21-1
CASSRSPGWALGGETQYF
TGTGCCAGCAGCAGGTCTCCGGGATGGGCGCTGGGGGGAGAGACCCAGTACTTC
>TRBJ2-5|.|.|14|TRBV12-5
CASGKPSVQETQYF
TGTGCTAGTGGTAAGCCTAGTGTGCAAGAGACCCAGTACTTC
>TRBJ1-5|few|.|14|TRBV4-1
CASSQDWGDQPQHF
TGCGCCAGCAGCCAAGATTGGGGCGATCAGCCCCAGCATTTT
>TRBJ2-3|many|TRBD2|16|TRBV4-1
CASSSLAGLSTDTQYF
TGCGCCAGCAGCAGCCTAGCGGGACTTAGCACAGATACGCAGTATTTT
>TRBJ2-1|.|TRBD2|15|TRBV18
CASSPILADYNEQFF
TGTGCCAGCTCACCAATACTAGCGGATTACAATGAGCAGTTCTTC
>TRBJ2-3|.|TRBD2|14|TRBV18
CASSQIAGADTQYF
TGTGCCAGCTCACAAATAGCGGGAGCAGATACGCAGTATTTT
>TRBJ2-3|.|TRBD1|15|TRBV7-9
CASSTDRGRTDTQYF
TGTGCCAGCAGTACGGACAGGGGCCGAACAGATACGCAGTATTTT
>TRBJ2-2|.|TRBD1|15|TRBV18
CASSPGQGNTGELFF
TGTGCCAGCTCACCGGGACAGGGGAACACCGGGGAGCTGTTTTTT
>TRBJ2-1|.|TRBD2|14|TRBV7-9
CASSLGTSPNEQFF
TGTGCCAGCAGCTTAGGGACTAGCCCAAATGAGCAGTTCTTC
>TRBJ2-1|.|.|15|TRBV14
CASSQDRTQGREQFF
TGTGCCAGCAGCCAAGATCGAACACAGGGTCGAGAGCAGTTCTTC
>TRBJ1-5|.|.|13|TRBV7-9
CASSFWGDQPQHF
TGTGCCAGCAGCTTCTGGGGAGATCAGCCCCAGCATTTT
>TRBJ2-3|.|TRBD2|16|TRBV5-1
CASSFRTSGWGDTQYF
TGCGCCAGCAGCTTTCGGACTAGCGGGTGGGGAGATACGCAGTATTTT
>TRBJ1-1|.|.|12|TRBV19
CASSYRNTEAFF
TGTGCCAGTAGTTACAGAAACACTGAAGCTTTCTTT
>TRBJ2-1|.|TRBD1|15|TRBV13
CASSWTGGSYNEQFF
TGTGCCAGCAGCTGGACAGGGGGCTCCTACAATGAGCAGTTCTTC
>TRBJ2-3|.|.|15|TRBV27
CASSLKMRVTDTQYF
TGTGCCAGCAGTTTAAAAATGAGGGTCACAGATACGCAGTATTTT
>TRBJ2-3|.|TRBD1|15|TRBV9
CASSAGTGVSDTQYF
TGTGCCAGCAGCGCCGGGACAGGAGTCTCAGATACGCAGTATTTT
>TRBJ2-3|.|TRBD1|16|TRBV7-6
CASSLAGGQGLDTQYF
TGTGCCAGCAGCTTAGCCGGGGGACAGGGGTTGGATACGCAGTATTTT
>TRBJ2-3|.|.|17|TRBV27
CASSLSRPLTPTDTQYF
TGTGCCAGCAGTTTATCGAGGCCCCTCACCCCCACAGATACGCAGTATTTT
>TRBJ2-1|.|TRBD2|14|TRBV7-9
CASSLLAGYNEQFF
TGTGCCAGCAGCCTACTAGCGGGCTACAATGAGCAGTTCTTC
>TRBJ1-6|.|.|13|TRBV5-4
CASSLRQNSPLHF
TGTGCCAGCAGCCTTCGACAGAATTCACCCCTCCACTTT
>TRBJ2-1|.|TRBD2|14|TRBV9
CASSPTSGRDEQFF
TGTGCCAGCAGCCCCACTAGCGGGAGGGATGAGCAGTTCTTC
>TRBJ2-2|.|TRBD2|16|TRBV7-2
CASSLVSGIGAGELFF
TGTGCCAGCAGCTTAGTCAGCGGGATCGGGGCCGGGGAGCTGTTTTTT
>TRBJ2-3|.|TRBD2|15|TRBV29-1
CSVASGTSGTDTQYF
TGCAGCGTGGCTTCGGGGACTAGCGGGACAGATACGCAGTATTTT
>TRBJ2-3|.|TRBD2|16|TRBV4-2
CASSLSGRGGSDTQYF
TGTGCCAGCAGCCTTAGCGGGAGGGGGGGGTCAGATACGCAGTATTTT
>TRBJ1-5|.|TRBD1|15|TRBV2
CASSERTGGNQPQHF
TGTGCCAGCAGTGAAAGGACAGGGGGCAATCAGCCCCAGCATTTT
>TRBJ1-6|many|.|16|TRBV3-1/TRBV3-2
CASSSITVGDNSPLHF
TGTGCCAGCAGCTCAATTACGGTAGGGGATAATTCACCCCTCCACTTT